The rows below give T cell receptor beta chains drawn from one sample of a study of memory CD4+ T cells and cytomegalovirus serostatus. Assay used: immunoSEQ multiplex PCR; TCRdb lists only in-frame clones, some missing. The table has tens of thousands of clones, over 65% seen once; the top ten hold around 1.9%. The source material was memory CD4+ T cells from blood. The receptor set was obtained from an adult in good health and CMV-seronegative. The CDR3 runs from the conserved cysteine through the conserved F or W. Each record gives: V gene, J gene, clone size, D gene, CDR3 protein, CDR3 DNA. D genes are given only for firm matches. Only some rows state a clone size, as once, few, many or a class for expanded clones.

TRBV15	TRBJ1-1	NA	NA	CATSNDLELRFF	TGTGCCACCAGCAACGACCTGGAACTAAGGTTCTTT
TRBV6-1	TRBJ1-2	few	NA	CASRISGAKDGYTF	TGTGCCAGCAGGATTTCCGGGGCCAAGGATGGCTACACCTTC
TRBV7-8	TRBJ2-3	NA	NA	CASSLSRRALTDTQYF	TGTGCCAGCAGCCTTAGCCGGAGAGCACTCACAGATACGCAGTATTTT
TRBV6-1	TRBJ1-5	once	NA	CASSEGIAGPGQPQHF	TGTGCCAGCAGTGAAGGAATTGCAGGGCCTGGGCAGCCCCAGCATTTT
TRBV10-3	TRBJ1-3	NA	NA	CAISTGPIRSGNTIYF	TGTGCCATCAGTACGGGGCCAATCCGCTCTGGAAACACCATATATTTT
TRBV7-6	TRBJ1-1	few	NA	CASSLRMGTEAFF	TGTGCCAGCAGCTTGCGCATGGGCACTGAAGCTTTCTTT
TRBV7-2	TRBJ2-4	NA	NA	CASSPGGTVAKNIQYF	TGTGCCAGCAGCCCCGGCGGGACAGTAGCCAAAAACATTCAGTACTTC
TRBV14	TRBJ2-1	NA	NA	CASSQDFSDNEQFF	TGTGCCAGCAGCCAAGATTTCTCAGACAATGAGCAGTTCTTC
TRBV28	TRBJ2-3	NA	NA	CASQDYHTDTQYF	TGTGCCAGCCAGGACTACCACACAGATACGCAGTATTTT
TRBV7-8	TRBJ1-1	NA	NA	CASSFSSLNTEAFF	TGTGCCAGCAGCTTTTCTTCCCTGAACACTGAAGCTTTCTTT
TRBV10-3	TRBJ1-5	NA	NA	CATSSRAFEGNQPQHF	TGTGCCACCTCTTCTCGGGCCTTCGAGGGCAATCAGCCCCAGCATTTT
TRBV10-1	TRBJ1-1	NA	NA	CASSEGEFTEAFF	TGCGCCAGCAGTGAAGGGGAATTTACTGAAGCTTTCTTT
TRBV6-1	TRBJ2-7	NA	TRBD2	CASSDLAGGPYEQYF	TGTGCCAGCAGTGATCTAGCGGGGGGGCCCTACGAGCAGTACTTC
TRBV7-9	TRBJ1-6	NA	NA	CATHPGTGSSYNSPLHF	TGTGCCACTCACCCCGGGACGGGTAGCTCCTATAATTCACCCCTCCACTTT
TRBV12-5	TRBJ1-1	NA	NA	CASGPEGSPEAFF	TGTGCTAGTGGTCCCGAGGGGTCCCCTGAAGCTTTCTTT
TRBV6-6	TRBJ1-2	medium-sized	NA	CASTKGGIDYGYTF	TGTGCCAGCACCAAGGGGGGAATCGACTATGGCTACACCTTC
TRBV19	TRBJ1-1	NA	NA	CASTKRWTEAFF	TGTGCCAGTACCAAAAGGTGGACTGAAGCTTTCTTT
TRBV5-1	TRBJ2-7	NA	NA	CASSLPGAYEQYF	TGCGCCAGCAGCTTGCCGGGAGCCTACGAGCAGTACTTC
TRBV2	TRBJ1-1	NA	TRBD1	CASNTGGMNTEAFF	TGTGCCAGCAATACAGGGGGCATGAACACTGAAGCTTTCTTT
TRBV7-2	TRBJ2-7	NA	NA	CASSLWPTSEYEQYF	TGTGCCAGCAGCTTGTGGCCTACCTCTGAGTACGAGCAGTACTTC
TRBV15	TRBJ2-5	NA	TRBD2	CATSTRLAQETQYF	TGTGCCACCAGCACCCGACTAGCCCAAGAGACCCAGTACTTC
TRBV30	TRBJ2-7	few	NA	CAWNPGDKDEQYF	TGTGCCTGGAACCCCGGGGATAAAGATGAGCAGTACTTC
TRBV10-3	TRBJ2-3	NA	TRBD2	CAISGTSGGAGTDTQYF	TGTGCCATCAGTGGGACTAGCGGGGGGGCTGGCACAGATACGCAGTATTTT
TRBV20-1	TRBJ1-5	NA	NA	CSADDGRPQHF	TGCAGTGCTGATGACGGACGGCCCCAGCATTTT
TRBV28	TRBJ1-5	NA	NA	CASTTIGSLGAQPQHF	TGTGCCAGCACTACAATAGGGTCCCTAGGGGCTCAGCCCCAGCATTTT